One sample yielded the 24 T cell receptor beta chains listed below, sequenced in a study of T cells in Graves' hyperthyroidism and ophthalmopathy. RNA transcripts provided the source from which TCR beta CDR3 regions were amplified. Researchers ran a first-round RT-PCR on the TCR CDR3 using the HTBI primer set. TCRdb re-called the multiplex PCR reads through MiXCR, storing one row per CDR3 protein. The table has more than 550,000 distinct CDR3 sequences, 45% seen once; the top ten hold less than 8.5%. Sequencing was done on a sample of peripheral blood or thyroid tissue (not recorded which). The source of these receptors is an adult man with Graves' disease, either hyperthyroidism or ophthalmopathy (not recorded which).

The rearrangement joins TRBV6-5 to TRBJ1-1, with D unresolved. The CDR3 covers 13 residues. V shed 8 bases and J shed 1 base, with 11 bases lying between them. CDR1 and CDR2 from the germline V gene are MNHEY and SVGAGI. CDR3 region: CASRGEGNTEAFF. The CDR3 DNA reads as TGTGCCAGCCGCGGGGAGGGGAACACTGAAGCTTTCTTT.

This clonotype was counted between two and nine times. The CDR3: CAIKPATGVGGNTIYF. DNA for the CDR3: TGTGCCATCAAACCCGCCACAGGGGTGGGTGGAAACACCATATATTTT. The J gene is TRBJ1-3, the V gene TRBV10-3; 7 nucleotides agree with TRBD1. Germline V lookup: CDR1 ENHRY, CDR2 SYGVKD. With V trimmed by 7 bases and J by 3 bases, 12 bases remained unmatched. This CDR3 has 16 amino acids.

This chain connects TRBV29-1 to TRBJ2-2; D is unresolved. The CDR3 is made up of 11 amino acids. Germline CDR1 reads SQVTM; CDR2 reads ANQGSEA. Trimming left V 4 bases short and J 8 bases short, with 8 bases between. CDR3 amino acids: CSVGRVGELFF. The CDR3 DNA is TGCAGCGTTGGACGGGTAGGGGAGCTGTTTTTT.

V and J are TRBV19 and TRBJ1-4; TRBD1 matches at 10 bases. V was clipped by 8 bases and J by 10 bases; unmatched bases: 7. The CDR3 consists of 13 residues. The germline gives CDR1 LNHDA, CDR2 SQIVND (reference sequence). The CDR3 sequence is CASATGGLGKLFF. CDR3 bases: TGTGCCAGTGCGACAGGGGGCCTTGGAAAACTGTTTTTT.

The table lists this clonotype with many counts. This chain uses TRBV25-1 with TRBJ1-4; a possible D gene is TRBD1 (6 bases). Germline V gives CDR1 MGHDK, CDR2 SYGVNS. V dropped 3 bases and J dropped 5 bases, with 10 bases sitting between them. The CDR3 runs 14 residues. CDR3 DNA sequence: TGTGCCAGCAGTGATCCAGGGGTAAATGAAAAACTGTTTTTT. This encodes CASSDPGVNEKLFF.

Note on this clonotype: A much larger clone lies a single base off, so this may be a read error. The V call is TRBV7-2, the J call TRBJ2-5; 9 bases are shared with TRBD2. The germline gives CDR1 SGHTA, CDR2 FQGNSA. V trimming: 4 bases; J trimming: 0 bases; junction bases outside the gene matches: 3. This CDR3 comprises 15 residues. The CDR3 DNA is TGTGCCAGCAGCTCCACTAGCGGGCACCAAGAGACCCAGTACTTC. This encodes CASSSTSGHQETQYF.

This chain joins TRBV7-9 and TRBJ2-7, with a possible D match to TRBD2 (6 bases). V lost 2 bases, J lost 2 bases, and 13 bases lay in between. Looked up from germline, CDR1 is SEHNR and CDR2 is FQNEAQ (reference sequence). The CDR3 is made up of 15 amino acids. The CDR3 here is CASSLKGRGPYEQYF. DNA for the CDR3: TGTGCCAGCAGCTTAAAGGGGCGGGGACCCTACGAGCAGTACTTC.

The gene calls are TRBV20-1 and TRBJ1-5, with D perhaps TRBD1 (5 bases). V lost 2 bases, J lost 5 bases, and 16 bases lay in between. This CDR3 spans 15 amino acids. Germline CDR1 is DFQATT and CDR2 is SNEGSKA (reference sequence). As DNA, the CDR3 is TGCAGTGCTAGAAAAACCGGGGGTTTGGATCAGCCCCAGCATTTT. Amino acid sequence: CSARKTGGLDQPQHF.

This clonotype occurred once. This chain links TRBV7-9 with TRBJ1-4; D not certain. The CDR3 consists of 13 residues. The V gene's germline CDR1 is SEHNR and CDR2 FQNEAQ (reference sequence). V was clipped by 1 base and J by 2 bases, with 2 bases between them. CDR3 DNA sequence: TGTGCCAGCAGCTTAGAGACTAATGAAAAACTGTTTTTT. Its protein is CASSLETNEKLFF.

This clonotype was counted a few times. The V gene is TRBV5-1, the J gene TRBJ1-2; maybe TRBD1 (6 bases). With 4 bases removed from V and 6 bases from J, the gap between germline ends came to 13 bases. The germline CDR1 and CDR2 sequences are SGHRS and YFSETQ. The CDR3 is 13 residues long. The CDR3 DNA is TGCGCCAGCAGCCTCCAGGGGCTAGATGGCTACACCTTC. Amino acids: CASSLQGLDGYTF.

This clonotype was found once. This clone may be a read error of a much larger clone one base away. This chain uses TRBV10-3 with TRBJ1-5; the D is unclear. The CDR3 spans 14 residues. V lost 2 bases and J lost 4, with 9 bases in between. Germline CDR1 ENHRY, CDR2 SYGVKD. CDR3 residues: CAISETEWNQPQHF. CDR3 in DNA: TGTGCCATCAGTGAGACGGAGTGGAATCAGCCCCAGCATTTT.

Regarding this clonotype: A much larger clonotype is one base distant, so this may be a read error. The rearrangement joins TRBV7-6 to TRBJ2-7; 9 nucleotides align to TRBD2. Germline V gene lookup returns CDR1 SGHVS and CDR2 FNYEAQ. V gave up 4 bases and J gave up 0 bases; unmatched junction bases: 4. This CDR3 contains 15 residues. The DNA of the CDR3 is TGTGCCAGCAGCTGGGGACTAGCCATCTCCTACGAGCAGTACTTC. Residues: CASSWGLAISYEQYF.

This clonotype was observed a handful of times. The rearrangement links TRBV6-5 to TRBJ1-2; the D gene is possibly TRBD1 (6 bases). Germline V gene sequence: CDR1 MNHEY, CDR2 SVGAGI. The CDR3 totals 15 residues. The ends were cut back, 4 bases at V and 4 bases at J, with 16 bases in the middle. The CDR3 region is CASSSGTTQFYGYTF. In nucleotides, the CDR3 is TGTGCCAGCAGTTCAGGGACAACCCAATTCTATGGCTACACCTTC.

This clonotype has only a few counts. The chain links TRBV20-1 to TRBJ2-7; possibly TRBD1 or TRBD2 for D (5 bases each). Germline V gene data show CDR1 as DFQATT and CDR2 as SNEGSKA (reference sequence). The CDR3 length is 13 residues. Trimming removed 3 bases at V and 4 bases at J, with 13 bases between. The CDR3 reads CSARAGTKYEQYF. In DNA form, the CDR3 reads TGCAGTGCTAGGGCCGGGACCAAATACGAGCAGTACTTC.

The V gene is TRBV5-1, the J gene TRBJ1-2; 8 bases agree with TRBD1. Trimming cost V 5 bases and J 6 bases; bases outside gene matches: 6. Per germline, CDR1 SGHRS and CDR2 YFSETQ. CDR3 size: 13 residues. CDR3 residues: CASRDRELDGYTF. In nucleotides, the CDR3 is TGCGCCAGCAGGGACAGGGAGTTAGATGGCTACACCTTC.

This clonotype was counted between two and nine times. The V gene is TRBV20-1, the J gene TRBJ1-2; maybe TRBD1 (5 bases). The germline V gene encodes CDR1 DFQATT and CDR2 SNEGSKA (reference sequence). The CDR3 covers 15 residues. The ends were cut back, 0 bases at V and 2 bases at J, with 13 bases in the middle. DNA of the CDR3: TGCAGTGCTAGAGAACGCAGGGTTACGAACTATGGCTACACCTTC. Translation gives CSARERRVTNYGYTF.

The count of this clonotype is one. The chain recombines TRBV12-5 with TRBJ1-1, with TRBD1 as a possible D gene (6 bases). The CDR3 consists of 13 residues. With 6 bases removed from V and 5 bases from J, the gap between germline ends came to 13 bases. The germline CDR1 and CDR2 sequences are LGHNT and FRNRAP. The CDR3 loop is CASGSTGWTEAFF. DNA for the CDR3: TGTGCTAGTGGATCTACAGGGTGGACTGAAGCTTTCTTT.

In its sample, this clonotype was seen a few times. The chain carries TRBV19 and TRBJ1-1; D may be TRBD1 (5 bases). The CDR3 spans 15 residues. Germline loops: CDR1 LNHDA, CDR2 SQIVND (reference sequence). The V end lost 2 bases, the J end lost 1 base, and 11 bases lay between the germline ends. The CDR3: CASSIKGQTNTEAFF. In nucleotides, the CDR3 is TGTGCCAGTAGTATAAAGGGGCAGACGAACACTGAAGCTTTCTTT.

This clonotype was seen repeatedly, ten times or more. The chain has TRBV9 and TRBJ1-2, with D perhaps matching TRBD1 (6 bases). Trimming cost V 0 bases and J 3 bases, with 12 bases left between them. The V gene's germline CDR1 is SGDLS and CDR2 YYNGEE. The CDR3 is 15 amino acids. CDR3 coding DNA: TGTGCCAGCAGCGTAGGTTGGTCAGGGGACTATGGCTACACCTTC. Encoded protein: CASSVGWSGDYGYTF.

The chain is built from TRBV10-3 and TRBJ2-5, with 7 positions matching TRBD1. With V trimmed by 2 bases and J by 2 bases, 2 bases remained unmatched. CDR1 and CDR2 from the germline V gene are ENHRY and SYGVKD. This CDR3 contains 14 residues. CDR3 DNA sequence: TGTGCCATCAGTGAGGCGGACAGGCAAGAGACCCAGTACTTC. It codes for CAISEADRQETQYF.

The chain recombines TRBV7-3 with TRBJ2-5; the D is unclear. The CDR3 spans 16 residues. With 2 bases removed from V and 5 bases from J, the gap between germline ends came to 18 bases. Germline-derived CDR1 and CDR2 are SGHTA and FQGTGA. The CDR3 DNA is TGTGCCAGCAGCTTAGCAGGACGGCGGTTCTCGGAGACCCAGTACTTC. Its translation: CASSLAGRRFSETQYF.

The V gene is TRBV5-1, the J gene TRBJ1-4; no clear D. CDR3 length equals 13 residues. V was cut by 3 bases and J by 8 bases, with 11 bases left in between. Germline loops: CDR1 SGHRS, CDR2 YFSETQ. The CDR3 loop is CASSSGGTEKLFF. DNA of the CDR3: TGCGCCAGCAGCTCAGGCGGCACCGAAAAACTGTTTTTT.

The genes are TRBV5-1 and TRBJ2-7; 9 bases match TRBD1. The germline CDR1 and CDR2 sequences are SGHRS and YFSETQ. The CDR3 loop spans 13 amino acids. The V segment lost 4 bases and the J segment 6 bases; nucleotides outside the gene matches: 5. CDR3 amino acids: CASSKGQGGEQYF. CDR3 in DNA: TGCGCCAGCAGCAAGGGACAGGGAGGCGAGCAGTACTTC.

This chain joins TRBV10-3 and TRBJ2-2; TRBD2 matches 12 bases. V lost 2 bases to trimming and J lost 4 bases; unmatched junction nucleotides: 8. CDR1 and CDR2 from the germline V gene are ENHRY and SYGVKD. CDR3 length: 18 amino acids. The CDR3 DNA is TGTGCCATCAGTGAGCCCCGGACTAGCGGGACGGGCACCGGGGAGCTGTTTTTT. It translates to CAISEPRTSGTGTGELFF.